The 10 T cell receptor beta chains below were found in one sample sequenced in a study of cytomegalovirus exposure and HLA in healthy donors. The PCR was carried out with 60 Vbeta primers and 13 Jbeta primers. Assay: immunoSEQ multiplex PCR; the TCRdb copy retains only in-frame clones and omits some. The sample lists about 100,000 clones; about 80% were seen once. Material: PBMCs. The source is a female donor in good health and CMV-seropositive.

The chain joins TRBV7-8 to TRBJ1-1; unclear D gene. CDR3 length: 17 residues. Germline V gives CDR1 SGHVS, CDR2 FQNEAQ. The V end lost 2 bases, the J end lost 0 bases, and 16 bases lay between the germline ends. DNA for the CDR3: TGTGCCAGCAGCTTACGACAAATGGTATCAGTGAACACTGAAGCTTTCTTT. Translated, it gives CASSLRQMVSVNTEAFF.

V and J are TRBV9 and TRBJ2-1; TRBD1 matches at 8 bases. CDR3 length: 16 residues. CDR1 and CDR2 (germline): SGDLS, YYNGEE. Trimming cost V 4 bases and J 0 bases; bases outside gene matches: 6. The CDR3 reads CASSPRTGSSYNEQFF. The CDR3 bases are TGTGCCAGCAGCCCCCGGACAGGGAGCTCCTACAATGAGCAGTTCTTC.

CDR3 bases: TGCGCCAGCAGCTTGGGGGACTCCAGCTCCTACGAGCAGTACTTC. Translated: CASSLGDSSSYEQYF. This chain joins TRBV5-1 and TRBJ2-7; D may be TRBD2 (6 bases). The germline CDR1 and CDR2 sequences are SGHRS and YFSETQ. This CDR3 region has 15 residues. Trimming removed 0 bases at V and 0 bases at J, with 10 bases between.

The CDR3 DNA sequence: TGCGCCAGCAGCCAAGAGGGGGCCTCAACCTACGAGCAGTACTTC. Amino acid sequence: CASSQEGASTYEQYF. This chain links TRBV4-1 with TRBJ2-5, with a possible D match to TRBD1 (6 bases). The J call may not be correct, given that the DNA end is closer to TRBJ2-7. This CDR3 spans 15 amino acids. The germline gives CDR1 MGHRA, CDR2 YSYEKL.

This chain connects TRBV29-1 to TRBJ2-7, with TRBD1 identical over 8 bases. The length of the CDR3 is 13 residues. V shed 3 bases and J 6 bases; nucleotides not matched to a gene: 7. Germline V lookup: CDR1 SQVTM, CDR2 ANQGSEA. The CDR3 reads CSVDGQGDAEQYF. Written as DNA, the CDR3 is TGCAGCGTTGACGGACAGGGTGATGCCGAGCAGTACTTC.

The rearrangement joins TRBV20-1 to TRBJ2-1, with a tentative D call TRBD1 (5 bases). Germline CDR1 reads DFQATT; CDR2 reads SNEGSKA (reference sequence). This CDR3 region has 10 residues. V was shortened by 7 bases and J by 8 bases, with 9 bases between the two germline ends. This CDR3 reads CSGTLDEQFF. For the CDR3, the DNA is TGCAGTGGGACACTCGATGAGCAGTTCTTC.

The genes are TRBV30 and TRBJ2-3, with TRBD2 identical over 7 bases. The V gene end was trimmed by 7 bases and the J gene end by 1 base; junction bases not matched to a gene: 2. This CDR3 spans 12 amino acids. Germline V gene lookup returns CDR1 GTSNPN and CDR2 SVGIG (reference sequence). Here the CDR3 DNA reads TGTGCCTTTACTAGCGGCACAGATACGCAGTATTTT. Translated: CAFTSGTDTQYF.

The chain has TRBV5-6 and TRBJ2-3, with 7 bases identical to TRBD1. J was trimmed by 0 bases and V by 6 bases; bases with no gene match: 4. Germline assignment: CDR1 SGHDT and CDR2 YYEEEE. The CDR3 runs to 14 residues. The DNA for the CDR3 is TGTGCCAGCAACGCAGGGGGTAGCACAGATACGCAGTATTTT. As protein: CASNAGGSTDTQYF.

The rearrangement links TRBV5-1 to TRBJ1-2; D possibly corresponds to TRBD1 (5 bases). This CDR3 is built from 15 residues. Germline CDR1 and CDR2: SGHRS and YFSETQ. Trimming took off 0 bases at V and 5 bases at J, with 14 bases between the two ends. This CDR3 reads CASSLVGGAGYGYTF. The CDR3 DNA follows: TGCGCCAGCAGCTTGGTCGGCGGGGCAGGGTATGGCTACACCTTC. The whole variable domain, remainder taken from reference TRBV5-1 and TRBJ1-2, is KAGVTQTPRYLIKTRGQQVTLSCSPISGHRSVSWYQQTPGQGLQFLFEYFSETQRNKGNFPGRFSGRQFSNSRSEMNVSTLELGDSALYLCASSLVGGAGYGYTFGSGTRLTVV.

CDR3 nucleotides: TGTGCCAGCACCAGATACAATGAGCAGTTCTTC. As protein: CASTRYNEQFF. This chain uses TRBV2 with TRBJ2-1; D not certain. The CDR3 has 11 residues. Germline CDR1 reads SNHLY; CDR2 reads FYNNEI. The V and J ends lost 7 bases and 4 bases respectively, with 5 bases between them. Combining the CDR3 with reference TRBV2 and TRBJ2-1 gives the whole variable domain EPEVTQTPSHQVTQMGQEVILRCVPISNHLYFYWYRQILGQKVEFLVSFYNNEISEKSEIFDDQFSVERPDGSNFTLKIRSTKLEDSAMYFCASTRYNEQFFGPGTRLTVL.